A single T cell receptor beta chain is shown here with its context. What it binds is unknown. The data were obtained in a study of cytomegalovirus exposure and HLA in healthy donors. General study results and limits: One cluster of highly shared sequence variants probably arose as a sequencing artifact. Cytomegalovirus-associated status was assigned to approximately 160 TCR beta chains. What TCR beta sequences reportedly achieved was accurate prediction of HLA-A and HLA-B alleles in most subjects.

The germline gives CDR1 SGHRS, CDR2 YFSETQ. The CDR3 spans 14 residues. V lost 4 bases and J 4 bases, leaving 12 bases between the germline ends. Healthy people donating bone marrow made up the donors. Both 60 Vbeta primers and 13 Jbeta primers went into the PCR. Clones were read by immunoSEQ multiplex PCR, and TCRdb kept only the in-frame ones, dropping some. The listing contains about 52,000 clones. The J gene is TRBJ1-5, the V gene TRBV5-1; tentative D call: TRBD1 (5 bases). This clonotype was sampled from a woman aged 55 to 70 in good health and CMV-seropositive. The sample taken for sequencing was PBMCs. The CDR3 is CASSPEGPNQPQHF. The CDR3, as DNA: TGCGCCAGCAGCCCGGAGGGACCTAATCAGCCCCAGCATTTT.